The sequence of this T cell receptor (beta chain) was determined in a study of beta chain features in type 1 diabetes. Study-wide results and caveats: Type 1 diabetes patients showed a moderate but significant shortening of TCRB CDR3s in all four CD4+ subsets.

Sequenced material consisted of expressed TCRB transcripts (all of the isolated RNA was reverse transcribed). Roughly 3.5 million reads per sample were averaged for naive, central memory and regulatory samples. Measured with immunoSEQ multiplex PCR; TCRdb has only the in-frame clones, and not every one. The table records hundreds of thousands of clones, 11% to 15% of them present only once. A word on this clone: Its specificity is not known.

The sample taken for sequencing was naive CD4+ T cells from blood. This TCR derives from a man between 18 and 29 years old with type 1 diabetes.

The CDR3 DNA is TGCGCCAGCAGCTCGGGACAGGGAGCCTACAATGAGCAGTTCTTC. Translating gives CASSSGQGAYNEQFF. The rearrangement joins TRBV5-1 to TRBJ2-1; 9 bases map to TRBD1. The CDR3 runs to 15 residues. Germline loops: CDR1 SGHRS, CDR2 YFSETQ. The trim removed 3 bases at V and 2 bases at J, leaving 3 bases unmatched.